Presented here are 18 T cell receptor beta chains from one specimen sequenced in a study of shared clonotypes between healthy human individuals. This table comes from immunoSEQ multiplex PCR, and its TCRdb copy is limited to in-frame clones, with some not included. This sample has 2.5 million or so clones, with roughly 92% found just once. Input material: naive CD4+ T cells sorted from blood. Stated subset: CD45RA+ positively selected. All receptors derive from a man aged 18 to 29 in good health.

The J gene is TRBJ2-1, the V gene TRBV7-6; D possibly corresponds to TRBD2 (6 bases). Germline values: CDR1 SGHVS, CDR2 FNYEAQ. The length of the CDR3 is 13 residues. Trimming removed 5 bases at V and 12 bases at J, with 17 bases between. The CDR3 region is CASSPTKDGGQFF. The DNA of the CDR3 is TGTGCCAGCAGCCCCACCAAGGACGGGGGGCAGTTCTTC.

J is TRBJ2-1 and V is TRBV6-5, with unresolved D. With 2 bases removed from V and 4 bases from J, the gap between germline ends came to 12 bases. This CDR3 has 15 amino acids. Germline V CDR1 and CDR2: MNHEY, SVGAGI. CDR3 amino acids: CASSYVGLSYNEQFF. CDR3 coding DNA: TGTGCCAGCAGTTACGTAGGGTTATCTTACAATGAGCAGTTCTTC.

The chain combines TRBV7-2 with TRBJ2-1; 9 bases agree with TRBD1. With V trimmed by 5 bases and J by 7 bases, 9 bases remained unmatched. The CDR3 contains 15 residues. Germline CDR1 and CDR2: SGHTA and FQGNSA. The CDR3 DNA sequence: TGTGCCAGCAGCCGCAGGGGGACAGGGACAAATGAGCAGTTCTTC. This codes for CASSRRGTGTNEQFF.

The chain employs TRBV11-2 and TRBJ2-1; 10 bases are a match to TRBD1. CDR3 length equals 17 residues. The germline V gene has CDR1 SGHAT and CDR2 FQNNGV. Trimming cost V 0 bases and J 9 bases; bases outside gene matches: 11. CDR3 loop: CASSLDLGDRGRIEQFF. The DNA for the CDR3 is TGTGCCAGCAGCTTAGATCTGGGGGACAGGGGAAGGATTGAGCAGTTCTTC. Together with reference TRBV11-2 and TRBJ2-1, the CDR3 gives the full variable domain: EAGVAQSPRYKIIEKRQSVAFWCNPISGHATLYWYQQILGQGPKLLIQFQNNGVVDDSQLPKDRFSAERLKGVDSTLKIQPAKLEDSAVYLCASSLDLGDRGRIEQFFGPGTRLTVL.

The chain employs TRBV21-1 and TRBJ1-5. TRBV21-1 counts as a pseudogene. The CDR3 sequence is 16 residues long. CDR3 in amino acids: CASSYRGLGSNQPQHF. The CDR3 DNA is TGTGCCAGCAGCTACCGGGGACTTGGGAGCAATCAGCCCCAGCATTTT.

This clone was seen only once. This chain connects TRBV5-6 to TRBJ2-7, with no clear D. V lost 4 bases and J 0 bases, leaving 14 bases between the germline ends. Germline CDR1 reads SGHDT; CDR2 reads YYEEEE. This CDR3 spans 15 amino acids. CDR3 coding DNA: TGTGCCAGCAGCAACGGGCCTTCCGGCTCCTACGAGCAGTACTTC. As protein: CASSNGPSGSYEQYF.

There are a few counts of this clone. Other DNA sequences within the sample encode an identical CDR3. This chain's CDR3 is CASSGQSNSNQPQHF. CDR3 coding DNA: TGTGCCAGCAGCGGACAGAGCAATAGCAATCAGCCCCAGCATTTT. V is TRBV6-1 and J is TRBJ1-5, with TRBD1 as a possible D gene (6 bases). CDR1 is MNHNS and CDR2 is SASEGT in the germline V gene. V was trimmed by 6 bases and J by 0 bases, leaving 12 bases between them. This CDR3 contains 15 residues.

The J gene is TRBJ2-7, the V gene TRBV6-6; tentative D call: TRBD1 (5 bases). V lost 2 bases, J lost 0 bases, and 11 bases lay in between. Germline V lookup: CDR1 MNHNY, CDR2 SVGAGI (reference sequence). The CDR3 is made up of 15 amino acids. CDR3 in DNA: TGTGCCAGCAGTTACATCCAGGGCAGCTCCTACGAGCAGTACTTC. Amino acid sequence: CASSYIQGSSYEQYF.

The chain carries TRBV9 and TRBJ2-5; no clear D gene. Germline CDR1 reads SGDLS; CDR2 reads YYNGEE. The length of the CDR3 is 13 residues. The germline V and J ends were trimmed by 5 bases and 1 base, with 9 bases remaining between them. This chain's CDR3 is CASSRAPQETQYF. The CDR3 coding sequence is TGTGCCAGCAGTCGAGCACCCCAAGAGACCCAGTACTTC.

V and J are TRBV29-1 and TRBJ2-7; tentatively, D is TRBD1 (6 bases). The CDR3 runs to 13 residues. Germline lookup yields CDR1 SQVTM and CDR2 ANQGSEA. Trimming pared 7 bases from V and 3 bases from J, leaving 16 bases between. CDR3 DNA: TGCAGCGCCACAGGGCGCACCGACTACGAGCAGTACTTC. Translation gives CSATGRTDYEQYF.

The V gene is TRBV28, the J gene TRBJ1-2, with D tentatively TRBD1 (6 bases). Germline CDR1 reads MDHEN; CDR2 reads SYDVKM. Trimming cost V 5 bases and J 8 bases, with 9 bases left between them. This CDR3 has 11 residues. This CDR3 is CASSTGFGYTF. For the CDR3, the DNA is TGTGCCAGCAGTACAGGGTTCGGCTACACCTTC.

This clone turned up a few times. Different DNA sequences within this sample yield the same CDR3. This chain connects TRBV7-9 to TRBJ1-2; no firm D call. The CDR3 is 12 amino acids. Germline CDR1 and CDR2: SEHNR and FQNEAQ (reference sequence). V lost 5 bases to trimming and J lost 5 bases, with 9 bases between them. The CDR3 DNA sequence: TGTGCCAGCAGCCGGGATGGTTATGGCTACACCTTC. Its protein is CASSRDGYGYTF.

The V and J genes are TRBV19 and TRBJ2-7; a possible D gene is TRBD2 (5 bases). The CDR3 runs 12 residues. The V end was cut by 5 bases, the J end by 5 bases, with 10 bases between. CDR1 and CDR2 from the germline V gene are LNHDA and SQIVND (reference sequence). The CDR3 loop is CASSGLGHEQYF. The CDR3 DNA follows: TGTGCCAGTAGTGGACTGGGTCACGAGCAGTACTTC. Using reference TRBV19 and TRBJ2-7 for the parts outside the CDR3, the full variable domain is DGGITQSPKYLFRKEGQNVTLSCEQNLNHDAMYWYRQDPGQGLRLIYYSQIVNDFQKGDIAEGYSVSREKKESFPLTVTSAQKNPTAFYLCASSGLGHEQYFGPGTRLTVT.

CDR3 residues: CASSLGASNTGELFF. DNA of the CDR3: TGTGCCAGCAGCTTAGGGGCTTCGAACACCGGGGAGCTGTTTTTT. This chain connects TRBV7-6 to TRBJ2-2; D call uncertain. This CDR3 comprises 15 residues. Trimming left V 1 base short and J 0 bases short, with 6 bases between. The germline gives CDR1 SGHVS, CDR2 FNYEAQ.

CDR3 protein: CASSEGRDNSPLHF. In nucleotides, the CDR3 is TGTGCCAGCAGTGAAGGGAGAGATAATTCACCCCTCCACTTT. The chain couples TRBV6-5 to TRBJ1-6; D gene unclear. CDR3 length equals 14 residues. V was clipped by 5 bases and J by 5 bases, with 10 bases between them. In germline, CDR1 is MNHEY, CDR2 SVGAGI.

This chain connects TRBV5-1 to TRBJ2-5, with D unresolved. Germline-derived CDR1 and CDR2 are SGHRS and YFSETQ. This CDR3 has 12 residues. The germline V and J ends were trimmed by 4 bases and 4 bases, with 8 bases remaining between them. The CDR3, as DNA: TGCGCCAGCAGCCCCGTTGGAGAGACCCAGTACTTC. It is translated as CASSPVGETQYF.

This chain links TRBV14 with TRBJ2-6; D remains ambiguous. CDR1 SGHDN and CDR2 FVKESK come from the germline V gene. Trimming left V 5 bases short and J 0 bases short, with 14 bases between. The CDR3 has 17 amino acids. This CDR3 reads CASSILHAASGANVLTF. In DNA, the CDR3 is TGTGCCAGCAGCATATTACACGCGGCCTCTGGGGCCAACGTCCTGACTTTC.

J is TRBJ1-6 and V is TRBV10-3; D possibly corresponds to TRBD1 (6 bases). Germline loops: CDR1 ENHRY, CDR2 SYGVKD. The CDR3 length is 15 residues. Deletions cut 4 bases from V and 8 bases from J, with 15 bases between. As DNA, the CDR3 is TGTGCCATCAGTGTATTAGGACAGAGGGATTCACCCCTCCACTTT. Amino acids: CAISVLGQRDSPLHF.